This T cell receptor beta chain was observed in a study of post-analysis software for immune sequencing data (dated by TCRdb to 2015 to 2017). Looking at the study overall: Disease courses on record covered relapsing-remitting, secondary progressive and progressive-relapsing multiple sclerosis, though some patients had no subtype annotation. The patient repertoires were set against eleven to twelve previously published healthy control repertoires from donors whose ages ranged from roughly 6 to 26 years. A subset of samples was prepared in parallel using single-end sample barcoding, then pooled and co-amplified after Illumina adapter ligation.

What the work shows at the level of the full study, not this receptor alone: Significantly lower normalized Chao1 diversity was found in multiple sclerosis patients than in controls, suggesting substantial peripheral T-cell clonal expansion. When samples were clustered directly using the F measure, samples prepared in the same batch co-clustered strongly, which prompted a batch-effect correction. The multiple sclerosis patient group was slightly younger than the control group.

TCR beta repertoires were profiled from peripheral blood of under 15 young patients with multiple sclerosis to demonstrate the VDJtools post-analysis software. Multiple sclerosis patients were children and adolescents aged roughly 6 to 15 years. Library prep was done by PCR. Sequenced using an Illumina HiSeq 2500. Unique molecular identifiers were incorporated into TCR beta cDNA libraries to reduce PCR and sequencing biases. Per 1 to 10 million input T cells, 500,000 or so cDNA molecules were obtained, such that each molecule approximated one T cell. The patient libraries were prepared and sequenced with the same protocol used for the earlier healthy control dataset. Within a given batch, samples were prepared together, multiplexed and sequenced on the same HiSeq lane. From the authors' description of their analysis: Raw barcoded reads were processed with MIGEC, and single-read molecular identifier groups were discarded before consensus assembly and CDR3 extraction. Clonotype tables were post-analysed with VDJtools, normalizing diversity by down-sampling all datasets to the smallest sample size. In repertoire overlap clustering, CDR3 amino acid sequences, but not nucleotide sequences, were matched to correct batch-related cross-sample contamination. TCRdb reprocessing: public reads trimmed at Q25 with fastp, clones called with MiXCR, in-frame beta chains kept. Every entry covers one CDR3 protein and lists the most common genes and DNA from its rows. V and J calls and clone size were set by TCRdb, not the authors. This sample is represented by hundreds of thousands of distinct CDR3 sequences; less than 35% of them were singletons. The ten largest clones represent 10% to 15% of the sample.

Comment on this clonotype: No antigen is known for it. No qualities accompany the bases; no much larger clone lies one base away.

The source of this sequence is a girl under 18 with multiple sclerosis. The sequenced sample was blood.

This receptor carries the CDR3 CAIETAGSYEQYF. The DNA sequence is TGTGCCATCGAGACAGCGGGCTCCTACGAGCAGTACTTC. The chain couples TRBV28 to TRBJ2-7; matching of 6 bases hints at TRBD2 as the D gene. Its CDR3 holds 13 amino acids, cysteine through phenylalanine. CDR3 DNA only is kept here, 39 bases in frame from base 1. Between the V and J ends, shortened by 10 bases and 0 bases respectively, the junction contains 13 bases. The germline V gene yields MDHEN for CDR1 and SYDVKM for CDR2.